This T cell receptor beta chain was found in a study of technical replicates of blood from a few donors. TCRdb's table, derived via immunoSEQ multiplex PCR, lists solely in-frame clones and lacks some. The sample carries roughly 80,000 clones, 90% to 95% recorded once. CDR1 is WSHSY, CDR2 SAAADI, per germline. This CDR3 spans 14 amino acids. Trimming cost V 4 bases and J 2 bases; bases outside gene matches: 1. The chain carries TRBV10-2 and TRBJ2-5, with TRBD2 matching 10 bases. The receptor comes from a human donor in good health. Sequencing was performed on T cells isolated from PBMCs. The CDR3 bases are TGCGCCAGCAGTGGACTAGCGGGTCAAGAGACCCAGTACTTC. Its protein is CASSGLAGQETQYF.